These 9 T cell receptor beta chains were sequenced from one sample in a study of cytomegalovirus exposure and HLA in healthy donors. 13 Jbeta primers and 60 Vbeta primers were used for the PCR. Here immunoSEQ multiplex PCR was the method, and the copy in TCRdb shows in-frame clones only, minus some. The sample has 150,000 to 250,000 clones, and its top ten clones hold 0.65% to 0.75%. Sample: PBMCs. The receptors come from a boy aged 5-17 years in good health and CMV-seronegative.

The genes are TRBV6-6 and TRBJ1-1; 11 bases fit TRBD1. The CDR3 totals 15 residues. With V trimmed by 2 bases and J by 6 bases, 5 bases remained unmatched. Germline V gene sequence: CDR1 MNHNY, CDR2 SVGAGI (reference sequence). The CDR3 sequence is CASSYGQGAVAEAFF. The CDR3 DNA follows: TGTGCCAGCAGTTACGGACAGGGGGCTGTCGCTGAAGCTTTCTTT.

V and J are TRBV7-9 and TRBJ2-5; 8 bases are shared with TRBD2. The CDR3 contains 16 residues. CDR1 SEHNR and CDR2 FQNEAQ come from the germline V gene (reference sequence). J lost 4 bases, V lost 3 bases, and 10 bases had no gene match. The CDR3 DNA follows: TGTGCCAGCAGCTTTGGCCCCGGGACTAGTGTAGAGACCCAGTACTTC. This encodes CASSFGPGTSVETQYF.

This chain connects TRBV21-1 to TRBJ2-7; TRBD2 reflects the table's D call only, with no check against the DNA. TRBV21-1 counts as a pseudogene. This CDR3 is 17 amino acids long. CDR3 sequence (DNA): TGTGCCAGCAGCAAAGGAACTCCAGCGGGGGGGACTCCCGAGCAGTACTTC. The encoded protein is CASSKGTPAGGTPEQYF.

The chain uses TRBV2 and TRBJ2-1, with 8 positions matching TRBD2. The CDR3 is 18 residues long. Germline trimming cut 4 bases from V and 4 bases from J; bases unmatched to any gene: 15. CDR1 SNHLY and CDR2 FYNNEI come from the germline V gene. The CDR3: CASSAEGLPGLGYNEQFF. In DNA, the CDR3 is TGTGCCAGCAGTGCCGAGGGCCTTCCGGGACTAGGTTACAATGAGCAGTTCTTC.

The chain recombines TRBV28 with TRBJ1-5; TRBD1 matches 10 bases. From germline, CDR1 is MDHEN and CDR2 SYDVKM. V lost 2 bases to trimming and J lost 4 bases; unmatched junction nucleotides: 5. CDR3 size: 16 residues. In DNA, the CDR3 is TGTGCCAGCAGTTTAGTAGCGGGACAGGGGAATCAGCCCCAGCATTTT. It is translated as CASSLVAGQGNQPQHF.

The chain's CDR3 is CASSLDLWRGASYEQYF. Written as DNA, the CDR3 is TGTGCCAGCAGCTTAGATCTGTGGCGGGGGGCCTCCTACGAGCAGTACTTC. The J gene is TRBJ2-7, the V gene TRBV11-2, with 8 positions matching TRBD2. The CDR3 runs 17 residues. In germline, CDR1 is SGHAT, CDR2 FQNNGV. J lost 0 bases, V lost 0 bases, and 7 bases had no gene match.

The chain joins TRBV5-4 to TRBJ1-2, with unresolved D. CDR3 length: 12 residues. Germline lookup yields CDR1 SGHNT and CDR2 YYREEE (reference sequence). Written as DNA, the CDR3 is TGTAGCCCCGAACAGCTGAAGTATGGCTACACCTTC. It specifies CSPEQLKYGYTF.

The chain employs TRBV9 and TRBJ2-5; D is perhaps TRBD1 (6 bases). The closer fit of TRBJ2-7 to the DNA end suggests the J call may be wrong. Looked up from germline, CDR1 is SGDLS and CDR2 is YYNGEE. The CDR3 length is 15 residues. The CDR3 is CASSVGDTSSYEQYF. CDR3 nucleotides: TGTGCCAGCAGCGTAGGGGACACGAGCTCCTACGAGCAGTACTTC.

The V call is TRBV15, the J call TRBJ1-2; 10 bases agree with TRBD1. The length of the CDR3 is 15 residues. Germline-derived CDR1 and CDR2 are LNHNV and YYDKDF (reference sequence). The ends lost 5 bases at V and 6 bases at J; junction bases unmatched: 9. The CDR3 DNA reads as TGTGCCACCAGCCCCCACCGGACAGGGGGAAATGGCTACACCTTC. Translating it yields CATSPHRTGGNGYTF.